This T cell receptor (beta chain) was profiled in a study of OX40 agonist ivuxolimab in advanced cancers. Clones were read by immunoSEQ multiplex PCR, and TCRdb kept only the in-frame ones, dropping some. The sample yields approximately 13,000 clones, 82% seen once. Findings of the study overall: Blood T cells, both CD4+ and CD8+, expanded clonally by week 6 at 0.1 to 3.0 mg/kg. There were, on average, more expanded clones in CD8+ T cells than in CD4+.

This CDR3 region has 14 residues. CDR1 is SGDLS, CDR2 YYNGEE, per germline. V was clipped by 3 bases and J by 7 bases; unmatched bases: 5. Remarks on this clone: What it recognizes is unknown.

At cycle 4 day 1, cycle 7 day 1, and baseline, blood was sampled. The gene calls are TRBV9 and TRBJ2-7; TRBD1 matches 12 bases. The sample was CD4+ or CD8+ T cells sorted from blood, taken in a trial of the OX40 agonist ivuxolimab. This sequence originates from an adult with an advanced solid tumor such as melanoma, head and neck, liver or kidney cancer. CDR3 nucleotides: TGTGCCAGCAGCGGGGGACAGGGGGCGGAGGAGCAGTACTTC. Protein sequence: CASSGGQGAEEQYF.